These 3 T cell receptor beta chains originate from one sample sequenced in a study of shared clonotypes between healthy human individuals (dated by TCRdb to 2018 to 2021). Library preparation was by the immunoSEQ multiplex PCR assay. TCRdb took over this immuneACCESS table, retaining in-frame rearrangements with V and J assigned. Such tables are incomplete; in checked studies, under half of the missing clones stem from an unresolved V gene, and the remainder is unexplained. The sample has roughly 2.5 million clones on record, approximately 92% of them singletons. Around 0.14% of the sample is in the top ten clones. Sequenced material: naive CD4+ T cells sorted from blood. What the cell subset or site label conveys for this sample: CD45RA+ positively selected. The receptors originated from a young man in good health.

This chain uses TRBV28 with TRBJ2-1; TRBD2 matches at 11 bases. CDR1 MDHEN and CDR2 SYDVKM come from the germline V gene. Germline trimming cut 4 bases from V and 0 bases from J; bases unmatched to any gene: 5. This CDR3 has 17 amino acids. The CDR3, as DNA: TGTGCCAGCAGTTCCCCGACTAGCGGGAACTCCTACAATGAGCAGTTCTTC. Protein: CASSSPTSGNSYNEQFF. The entire variable domain, with the rest obtained from reference TRBV28 and TRBJ2-1, is as follows: DVKVTQSSRYLVKRTGEKVFLECVQDMDHENMFWYRQDPGLGLRLIYFSYDVKMKEKGDIPEGYSVSREKKERFSLILESASTNQTSMYLCASSSPTSGNSYNEQFFGPGTRLTVL.

This clone was seen more than once but under ten times. This rearrangement joins TRBV2 to TRBJ1-6, with D perhaps TRBD1 (6 bases). The CDR3 spans 16 residues. Germline V CDR1 and CDR2: SNHLY, FYNNEI. The V gene lost 4 bases and the J gene lost 6 bases, with 16 bases spanning the gap. CDR3 DNA: TGTGCCAGCAGTGGGCTACAGGGTTCGGGTAATTCACCCCTCCACTTT. It encodes CASSGLQGSGNSPLHF.

A few counts support this clone. This sequence joins TRBV18 and TRBJ1-5, with 9 nucleotides matching TRBD1. This CDR3 comprises 15 residues. Germline assignment: CDR1 KGHSH and CDR2 LQKENI. J lost 6 bases, V lost 2 bases, and 5 bases had no gene match. CDR3: CASSPKGQGLQPQHF. The CDR3, as DNA: TGTGCCAGCTCACCAAAGGGACAGGGTCTTCAGCCCCAGCATTTT.